The next 12 T cell receptor beta chains were all read from a single sample in a study of read filtering for tumor transcriptome and immune sequencing. The library was built from around 380 ng RNA with molecular barcoded adaptors for alpha/delta and beta/gamma chains. TCRdb ran MiXCR on the reads and lists one entry per CDR3 protein. Of about 60,000 distinct CDR3 sequences listed, over 11% are singletons. Material: a population of CD138-negative cells sorted from bone marrow. The receptor set was obtained from a donor aged 40 or older with multiple myeloma.

This clonotype was recorded at least ten times. The gene calls are TRBV6-2 or TRBV6-3 and TRBJ2-1; D possibly corresponds to TRBD2 (6 bases). V gave up 4 bases and J gave up 0 bases, with 13 bases separating them. CDR1 and CDR2 (germline): MNHEY, SVGEGT. The CDR3 consists of 16 residues. CDR3 residues: CASSLGLLSSYNEQFF. DNA for the CDR3: TGTGCCAGCAGTTTGGGACTCTTAAGCTCCTACAATGAGCAGTTCTTC.

The table lists this clonotype with many counts. The genes are TRBV4-3 and TRBJ2-1; TRBD1 is a possible D gene (5 bases). V dropped 3 bases and J dropped 8 bases, with 14 bases sitting between them. CDR3 size: 14 residues. Germline V gene sequence: CDR1 LGHNA, CDR2 YSLEER. In DNA, the CDR3 is TGCGCCAGCAGCCAGGCCTCCTGGGGCGATGAGCAGTTCTTC. It is translated as CASSQASWGDEQFF.

The chain carries TRBV2 and TRBJ1-1, with 8 bases matching TRBD1. With 4 bases clipped from V and 6 bases from J, the junction kept 10 bases outside the gene matches. In germline, CDR1 is SNHLY, CDR2 FYNNEI. CDR3 length: 15 amino acids. For the CDR3, the DNA is TGTGCCAGCAGTGGGCCGGACAGGGTGGGCGCTGAAGCTTTCTTT. Its translation is CASSGPDRVGAEAFF. The whole variable domain, filled in from reference TRBV2 and TRBJ1-1, reads EPEVTQTPSHQVTQMGQEVILRCVPISNHLYFYWYRQILGQKVEFLVSFYNNEISEKSEIFDDQFSVERPDGSNFTLKIRSTKLEDSAMYFCASSGPDRVGAEAFFGQGTRLTVV.

This clonotype was counted many times. The chain uses TRBV24-1 and TRBJ2-3; 7 nucleotides align to TRBD1. This CDR3 comprises 16 residues. CDR1 is KGHDR, CDR2 SFDVKD, per germline. Trimming at V came to 3 bases and at J to 3 bases, leaving 8 bases not matched to a gene. The CDR3 coding sequence is TGTGCCACCAGTGATCCCGGACAGGCCTTAACAGATACGCAGTATTTT. Translated: CATSDPGQALTDTQYF.

This clonotype came up many times. The chain employs TRBV27 and TRBJ2-3, with D possibly TRBD2 on 5 matching bases. CDR3 length equals 15 residues. V shed 6 bases and J shed 1 base, with 14 bases lying between them. Looked up from germline, CDR1 is MNHEY and CDR2 is SMNVEV (reference sequence). In nucleotides, the CDR3 is TGTGCCAGCAGCTCCGGACTTATCGGCACAGATACGCAGTATTTT. As protein: CASSSGLIGTDTQYF.

Many counts were recorded for this clonotype. The chain employs TRBV11-2 and TRBJ2-1, with 8 bases identical to TRBD1. Germline loops: CDR1 SGHAT, CDR2 FQNNGV. The CDR3 has 15 residues. Losses at the gene ends were 3 bases for V and 2 bases for J; bases not matched to a gene: 3. For the CDR3, the DNA is TGTGCCAGCAGCTTTGAACAGGGGGCCTACAATGAGCAGTTCTTC. This codes for CASSFEQGAYNEQFF. The full variable domain, its missing parts supplied by reference TRBV11-2 and TRBJ2-1, is EAGVAQSPRYKIIEKRQSVAFWCNPISGHATLYWYQQILGQGPKLLIQFQNNGVVDDSQLPKDRFSAERLKGVDSTLKIQPAKLEDSAVYLCASSFEQGAYNEQFFGPGTRLTVL.

Many counts were recorded for this clonotype. J is TRBJ2-1 and V is TRBV5-1, with D tentatively TRBD2 (5 bases). The ends were cut back, 4 bases at V and 9 bases at J, with 11 bases in the middle. This CDR3 has 12 residues. Germline assignment: CDR1 SGHRS and CDR2 YFSETQ. The chain's CDR3 is CASSPGSVEQFF. CDR3 DNA sequence: TGCGCCAGCAGCCCGGGATCCGTTGAGCAGTTCTTC. Full variable domain (missing parts from reference TRBV5-1 and TRBJ2-1): KAGVTQTPRYLIKTRGQQVTLSCSPISGHRSVSWYQQTPGQGLQFLFEYFSETQRNKGNFPGRFSGRQFSNSRSEMNVSTLELGDSALYLCASSPGSVEQFFGPGTRLTVL.

This clonotype was detected ten times or more. This chain connects TRBV7-9 to TRBJ2-3; unclear D gene. This CDR3 region has 12 residues. CDR1 is SEHNR, CDR2 FQNEAQ, per germline (reference sequence). Trimming cost V 1 base and J 6 bases, with 5 bases left between them. CDR3 sequence reads: CASSLEQDTQYF. The CDR3 DNA follows: TGTGCCAGCAGCTTAGAGCAGGATACGCAGTATTTT.

In this sample, this clonotype turned up many times. The rearrangement joins TRBV12-5 to TRBJ1-1, with 8 positions matching TRBD1. CDR1 LGHNT and CDR2 FRNRAP come from the germline V gene. Trimming removed 6 bases from V and 7 bases from J; junction bases left unmatched: 10. This CDR3 is 14 amino acids long. The CDR3 sequence is CASGRGQGAFEAFF. The DNA for the CDR3 is TGTGCTAGTGGCCGGGGGCAGGGGGCTTTTGAAGCTTTCTTT.

As to this clonotype: Germline and junction disagree at one end, which may indicate a read error. V gene TRBV29-1 combines with J gene TRBJ2-1, with D maybe TRBD2 (5 bases). The CDR3 has 14 amino acids. Germline lookup yields CDR1 SQVTM and CDR2 ANQGSEA. The CDR3 protein is CSVEGIASYNEQFF. The CDR3 DNA follows: TGTAGCGTTGAAGGTATCGCCAGTTACAATGAGCAGTTCTTC.

With respect to this clonotype: The junction and the germline gene differ at one end; a read error may be behind it. The V gene is TRBV29-1, the J gene TRBJ2-5; D not certain. The CDR3 loop spans 12 amino acids. The germline V gene encodes CDR1 SQVTM and CDR2 ANQGSEA. CDR3 sequence: CSVVISQEAQYF. The CDR3 DNA follows: TGCAGCGTCGTTATCTCCCAAGAGGCCCAGTACTTC. Together with reference TRBV29-1 and TRBJ2-5, the CDR3 gives the full variable domain: SAVISQKPSRDICQRGTSLTIQCQVDSQVTMMFWYRQQPGQSLTLIATANQGSEATYESGFVIDKFPISRPNLTFSTLTVSNMSPEDSSIYLCSVVISQEAQYFGPGTRLLVL.

This clonotype was recorded at least ten times. The chain joins TRBV11-3 to TRBJ1-1, with 8 nucleotides matching TRBD1. CDR1 and CDR2 from the germline V gene are SGHNT and YENEEA. After removal of 6 bases from V and 6 bases from J, the junction contained 9 bases not matched to a gene. The CDR3 sequence is 14 residues long. The CDR3 spells CASSSRTGKAEAFF. For the CDR3, the DNA is TGTGCCAGCAGTTCAAGGACAGGGAAGGCTGAAGCTTTCTTT.